This T cell receptor (beta chain) was captured in a study of beta chain features in type 1 diabetes. The isolated RNA, all of it, was reverse transcribed, so expressed TCRB transcripts were what got sequenced. Profiling relied on immunoSEQ multiplex PCR, and the TCRdb table lists in-frame clones only, not all of them. The table lists roughly 170,000 clones, roughly an eighth of them singletons. Germline V gene sequence: CDR1 SGHDT, CDR2 YYEEEE. The CDR3 sequence is 15 residues long. V was pared by 4 bases and J by 6 bases, with 6 bases of the junction left unmatched. The receptor was derived from a woman in her late teens or twenties in good health. The sample comprised central memory CD4+ T cells from blood. The J gene is TRBJ2-1, the V gene TRBV5-6, with TRBD2 matching 11 bases. Written as DNA, the CDR3 is TGTGCCAGCAGCCCGACCGGGACTAGCGGCAATGAGCAGTTCTTC. The encoded protein is CASSPTGTSGNEQFF.